This T cell receptor (beta chain) was found in a study of shared clonotypes between healthy human individuals. Using immunoSEQ multiplex PCR, the repertoire was profiled, and TCRdb retains in-frame clones only, with some absent. The sample shows about 2.1 million clones, roughly 91% of them seen only once. V lost 3 bases and J 3 bases, leaving 13 bases between the germline ends. This CDR3 has 15 amino acids. Germline V gives CDR1 SEHNR, CDR2 FQNEAQ (reference sequence). Naive CD8 populations comprised CD45RO-negative cells positively selected for CCR7, excluding terminally differentiated effector memory CD45RA+ cells.

Sequencing was done on a sample of naive CD8+ T cells from PBMCs. This clonotype was obtained from a man younger than 35 in good health. Some clones in this sample may be carry-over from other donors' samples. The rearrangement joins TRBV7-9 to TRBJ2-3; the D gene is possibly TRBD1 (8 bases). The CDR3 sequence is CASSFGQGGTDTQYF. The CDR3 region has the DNA TGTGCCAGCAGCTTCGGACAGGGAGGGACAGATACGCAGTATTTT.